One and the same sample provided the 18 T cell receptor beta chains below, sequenced in a study of T cells in women clearing cervical HPV infection. The repertoire was sequenced with immunoSEQ multiplex PCR; TCRdb's copy has only in-frame clones and lacks some. The sample has 45,000 to 55,000 clones. Sequenced input: blood buffy coat. The receptors derive from a woman between 18 and 70 years old with a cervical HPV16 infection that either progressed to CIN3+ or cleared (not recorded which).

CDR3: CASSDGSDYEQYF. Partial CDR3 DNA: TGTGCCAGCAGTGACGGGTCAGACTACGAG. The chain is built from TRBV2 and TRBJ2-7; D unresolved. With the read ending 3 residues before the CDR3 end, the germline J gene is used to fill in that end. The CDR3 has 13 residues. Per germline, CDR1 SNHLY and CDR2 FYNNEI. Trimming removed 3 bases at V and 3 bases at J, with 9 bases between.

Note on this clone: The sequence runs out 3 residues before the end of the CDR3; the remainder is reconstructed from the germline J gene. The rearrangement joins TRBV29-1 to TRBJ2-1; TRBD2 agrees at 13 bases. J was trimmed by 6 bases and V by 5 bases; bases with no gene match: 4. Germline loops: CDR1 SQVTM, CDR2 ANQGSEA. This CDR3 is 14 amino acids long. The sequenced part of the CDR3 DNA is TGCAGCGTTCTACTAGCGGGGGGGCTCAATGAG. Protein sequence: CSVLLAGGLNE. The entire CDR3 reads CSVLLAGGLNEQFF.

Concerning this clone: The read falls 3 residues short of the CDR3 end, and the missing part is taken from the germline J gene. The chain is built from TRBV6-2 or TRBV6-3 and TRBJ1-3; possibly TRBD1 for D (5 bases). In germline, CDR1 is MNHEY, CDR2 SVGEGT. CDR3 length: 13 residues. Trimming left V 6 bases short and J 2 bases short, with 8 bases between. This CDR3 reads CASRQGAGNTIYF. The covered CDR3 bases are TGTGCCAGCAGGCAAGGGGCTGGAAACACC.

Regarding this clone: One junction end does not reproduce the germline sequence, and a read error may be involved. The sequence runs out 3 residues before the end of the CDR3; the remainder is reconstructed from the germline J gene. The chain joins TRBV7-3 to TRBJ1-6; D may be TRBD1 (5 bases). In germline, CDR1 is SGHTA, CDR2 FQGTGA. The CDR3 contains 12 residues. Partial CDR3 DNA: TGTGCCAGCAGCGTAACGAAGGGGCCC. This translates into CASSVTKGP. The whole CDR3 region reads CASSVTKGPLHF.

Points on this clone: Sequencing ends 3 residues short of the CDR3 end; the germline J gene provides the rest. This chain links TRBV28 with TRBJ2-7; 8 nucleotides agree with TRBD1. Unmatched junction bases numbered 6, after V lost 6 bases and J lost 5 bases. Germline CDR1 MDHEN, CDR2 SYDVKM. CDR3 length: 13 residues. CDR3 DNA (partial): TGTGCCAGCAGGGAGACAGGGGTCGACGAG. Its translation is CASRETGVDE. The complete CDR3 reads CASRETGVDEQYF.

Concerning this clone itself: The CDR3 goes on 3 residues after the read ends, and that part is filled in from the germline J gene. V is TRBV30 and J is TRBJ2-1; 9 nucleotides align to TRBD2. Losses at the gene ends were 6 bases for V and 3 bases for J; bases not matched to a gene: 3. Germline values: CDR1 GTSNPN, CDR2 SVGIG (reference sequence). This CDR3 has 13 amino acids. CDR3 sequence: CACLAGNYNEQFF. CDR3 DNA (partial): TGTGCCTGTCTAGCGGGGAACTACAATGAG. The full variable domain, with the rest looked up from reference TRBV30 and TRBJ2-1, is SQTIHQWPATLVQPVGSPLSLECTVEGTSNPNLYWYRQAAGRGLQLLFYSVGIGQISSEVPQNLSASRPQDRQFILSSKKLLLSDSGFYLCACLAGNYNEQFFGPGTRLTVL.

Turning to this clone: The read falls 3 residues short of the CDR3 end, and the missing part is taken from the germline J gene. This sequence joins TRBV5-1 and TRBJ1-4, with D perhaps matching TRBD1 (5 bases). The ends were cut back, 7 bases at V and 7 bases at J, with 17 bases in the middle. This CDR3 has 14 amino acids. Per the germline V gene, CDR1 is SGHRS and CDR2 is YFSETQ. Here the CDR3 reads CASSSGEGGEKLFF. The sequenced CDR3 bases are TGCGCCAGCTCCTCGGGGGAGGGTGGTGAAAAA.

To note about this clone: The read stops 3 residues short of the end of the CDR3; the missing end is completed from the germline J gene. Other DNA sequences in this specimen translate into the identical CDR3. The chain joins TRBV7-2 to TRBJ1-2; 7 bases match TRBD1. This CDR3 has 14 residues. CDR1 is SGHTA, CDR2 FQGNSA, per germline. With 3 bases clipped from V and 4 bases from J, the junction kept 5 bases outside the gene matches. CDR3 DNA, as far as it was read: TGTGCCAGCAGCTTTGAGGGGGCGCTCTATGGC. The encoded protein is CASSFEGALYG. The full-length CDR3 reads as CASSFEGALYGYTF.

Points on this clone: The CDR3 end falls 3 residues outside the read, so it is completed with the germline J gene. The genes are TRBV19 and TRBJ1-2, with D tentatively TRBD1 (5 bases). The CDR3 totals 12 residues. V was shortened by 6 bases and J by 4 bases, with 9 bases between the two germline ends. Germline V gene lookup returns CDR1 LNHDA and CDR2 SQIVND (reference sequence). The CDR3 bases that were read are TGTGCCAGTAGGAAGGGGTCCTATGGC. Residues: CASRKGSYG. The full CDR3 is CASRKGSYGYTF.

Remarks on this clone: The DNA ends 3 residues before the CDR3 does, and the rest of the CDR3 is filled in from the germline J gene. The V gene is TRBV20-1, the J gene TRBJ2-5; 10 positions agree with TRBD1. The CDR3 sequence is 14 residues long. Germline V gene data show CDR1 as DFQATT and CDR2 as SNEGSKA (reference sequence). The trim removed 5 bases at V and 4 bases at J, leaving 7 bases unmatched. The sequenced CDR3 bases are TGCAGTGCTGAACCGGGACAGGGGCGAGAGACC. Translating it yields CSAEPGQGRET. The full CDR3 reads CSAEPGQGRETQYF.

Comments on this clone: Read sequence stops 3 residues before the CDR3 end, and the germline J gene provides the missing end. The chain links TRBV19 to TRBJ1-5; D is possibly TRBD1 (6 bases). From germline, CDR1 is LNHDA and CDR2 SQIVND (reference sequence). V was cut by 9 bases and J by 3 bases, with 9 bases left in between. The CDR3 length is 12 residues. Partial CDR3 DNA: TGTGCCAGCGCAGGGGCCAATCAGCCC. This sequence encodes CASAGANQP. The complete CDR3 reads CASAGANQPQHF.

Concerning this clone: The CDR3 end falls 3 residues outside the read, so it is completed with the germline J gene. This chain links TRBV19 with TRBJ2-7, with 7 nucleotides matching TRBD1. The CDR3 consists of 14 residues. CDR1 is LNHDA, CDR2 SQIVND, per germline (reference sequence). The junction had 4 bases not matched to a gene; V was cut back by 3 bases and J by 2 bases. The CDR3 region is CASSIGTATYEQYF. The sequenced CDR3 bases are TGTGCCAGTAGTATTGGGACAGCAACCTACGAG.

This clone is medium-sized by frequency. The CDR3 extends 3 residues past the end of the read, so its final part is completed from the germline J gene. The rearrangement joins TRBV28 to TRBJ2-7; 7 bases are a match to TRBD1. This CDR3 has 19 residues. The V gene's germline CDR1 is MDHEN and CDR2 SYDVKM. The trim removed 2 bases at V and 0 bases at J, leaving 16 bases unmatched. The sequenced part of the CDR3 DNA is TGTGCCAGCAGTTTAAGGCGGGCACAGGGGTTACGGGCCTCCTACGAG. As protein: CASSLRRAQGLRASYE. The CDR3 reads in full as CASSLRRAQGLRASYEQYF.

The DNA read from the CDR3 is TGCAGTGCTCCCACTAGCGGAGTTTTAACCGGGGAG. It translates to CSAPTSGVLTGE. In full, the CDR3 reads CSAPTSGVLTGELFF. The chain couples TRBV20-1 to TRBJ2-2; 8 nucleotides line up with TRBD2. The read ends 3 residues early relative to the CDR3; the germline J gene fills the gap. V gave up 5 bases and J gave up 5 bases; unmatched junction bases: 10. Germline-derived CDR1 and CDR2 are DFQATT and SNEGSKA (reference sequence). The CDR3 extends over 15 amino acids.

The part of the CDR3 DNA that was read is TGTGCCATCAGTGAAGACAGCAGCTCCTACGAG. Amino acids: CAISEDSSSYE. The CDR3, in full, reads CAISEDSSSYEQYF. V and J are TRBV10-3 and TRBJ2-7, with D maybe TRBD1 (5 bases). The CDR3 extends 3 residues past the end of the read, so its final part is completed from the germline J gene. This CDR3 has 14 amino acids. Per the germline V gene, CDR1 is ENHRY and CDR2 is SYGVKD. Trimming stripped 3 bases from V and 0 bases from J, with 9 bases between.

Comment on this clone: The read gets to within 3 residues of the CDR3 end, and the germline J gene fills in the rest. The chain combines TRBV10-2 with TRBJ2-3; 13 nucleotides match TRBD2. Trimming took 7 bases from V and 0 from J; bases not matched to a gene: 1. The CDR3 length is 15 residues. Germline CDR1 is WSHSY and CDR2 is SAAADI. CDR3 region: CASTLAGGSTDTQYF. The part of the CDR3 DNA that was read is TGCGCCAGCACACTAGCGGGGGGGAGCACAGATACG.

Of note for this clone: The CDR3 end falls 3 residues outside the read, so it is completed with the germline J gene. The genes are TRBV19 and TRBJ1-4, with D hard to call. V lost 3 bases to trimming and J lost 8 bases, with 7 bases between them. This CDR3 comprises 12 residues. CDR1 LNHDA and CDR2 SQIVND come from the germline V gene (reference sequence). The covered CDR3 bases are TGTGCCAGTAGTATCGGGTACGAAAAA. As protein: CASSIGYEK. The full CDR3 sequence reads CASSIGYEKLFF.

A remark on this clone: The CDR3 end is not reached by the read, which stops 3 residues before it; the germline J gene fills it in. The chain employs TRBV30 and TRBJ1-4; 10 nucleotides agree with TRBD1. The CDR3 is 15 amino acids. Trimming cost V 1 base and J 8 bases; bases outside gene matches: 7. CDR1 is GTSNPN, CDR2 SVGIG, per germline (reference sequence). CDR3 DNA, as far as it was read: TGTGCCTGGAGTGCCCCGACAGGGGGCGCGGAAAAA. Protein: CAWSAPTGGAEK. The entire CDR3 protein is CAWSAPTGGAEKLFF.